Shown below are 19 T cell receptor beta chains from a single sample sequenced in a study of radiotherapy plus CTLA-4 blockade in lung cancer. Assay used: immunoSEQ multiplex PCR; TCRdb lists only in-frame clones, some missing. The table records some 100,000 clones, about four fifths of them present only once. The source material was peripheral blood, sampled from a patient treated with radiotherapy plus ipilimumab. The receptors stem from a human donor with non-small cell lung cancer that progressed on radiotherapy plus ipilimumab.

The chain recombines TRBV18 with TRBJ1-2, with 9 bases identical to TRBD1. Germline CDR1 is KGHSH and CDR2 is LQKENI. The CDR3 has 12 amino acids. V shed 6 bases, J shed 10 bases, and the junction held 6 bases outside the gene matches. CDR3 residues: CASSGDRAVYTF. CDR3 sequence (DNA): TGTGCCAGCTCGGGGGACAGGGCCGTCTACACCTTC.

This chain links TRBV18 with TRBJ1-1; D is ambiguous. Germline CDR1 KGHSH, CDR2 LQKENI. The CDR3 totals 11 residues. Trimming removed 4 bases from V and 6 bases from J, with 6 bases in between. The CDR3 protein is CASSLRAEAFF. CDR3 in DNA: TGTGCCAGCTCACTTAGGGCTGAAGCTTTCTTT. Supplemented by reference TRBV18 and TRBJ1-1, the full variable domain reads NAGVMQNPRHLVRRRGQEARLRCSPMKGHSHVYWYRQLPEEGLKFMVYLQKENIIDESGMPKERFSAEFPKEGPSILRIQQVVRGDSAAYFCASSLRAEAFFGQGTRLTVV.

The gene calls are TRBV6-6 and TRBJ1-2; perhaps TRBD1 as D (5 bases). This CDR3 region has 13 residues. V was clipped by 8 bases and J by 3 bases, with 13 bases between them. From germline, CDR1 is MNHNY and CDR2 SVGAGI (reference sequence). The CDR3 sequence: CASVRQGDYGYTF. CDR3 in DNA: TGTGCCAGCGTCAGGCAGGGCGACTATGGCTACACCTTC.

The genes are TRBV28 and TRBJ1-6, with 7 bases identical to TRBD1. The trim removed 4 bases at V and 10 bases at J, leaving 10 bases unmatched. The CDR3 spans 15 residues. The germline V gene has CDR1 MDHEN and CDR2 SYDVKM. CDR3 region: CASSSPTGRDSPLHF. The CDR3 nucleotides read TGTGCCAGCAGTTCCCCGACAGGGCGCGACTCACCCCTCCACTTT.

As for this clone: A read error may produce the germline difference seen at one junction end. This sequence joins TRBV30 and TRBJ1-2; D not certain. CDR1 and CDR2 (germline): GTSNPN, SVGIG (reference sequence). The CDR3 consists of 11 residues. This CDR3 reads CAWSVQRGRAF. The DNA for the CDR3 is TGTGCCTGGAGTGTACAGCGTGGTCGAGCCTTC. The whole variable domain, filled in from reference TRBV30 and TRBJ1-2, reads SQTIHQWPATLVQPVGSPLSLECTVEGTSNPNLYWYRQAAGRGLQLLFYSVGIGQISSEVPQNLSASRPQDRQFILSSKKLLLSDSGFYLCAWSVQRGRAFGSGTRLTVV.

The rearrangement uses TRBV4-3 and TRBJ2-3; 7 bases are a match to TRBD1. Trimming at V came to 0 bases and at J to 6 bases, leaving 9 bases not matched to a gene. This CDR3 contains 16 residues. Germline values: CDR1 LGHNA, CDR2 YSLEER. In nucleotides, the CDR3 is TGCGCCAGCAGCCAAGAGGACAGGTTAGCATGGGATACGCAGTATTTT. As protein: CASSQEDRLAWDTQYF.

J is TRBJ1-3 and V is TRBV28; TRBD1 agrees at 7 bases. The CDR3 runs 18 residues. From germline, CDR1 is MDHEN and CDR2 SYDVKM. The V gene end was trimmed by 5 bases and the J gene end by 2 bases; junction bases not matched to a gene: 15. This CDR3 reads CASSPGRQGRIAGNTIYF. CDR3 in DNA: TGTGCCAGCAGTCCGGGCCGACAGGGACGCATCGCTGGAAACACCATATATTTT.

A few counts support this clone. This sequence joins TRBV19 and TRBJ2-5, with D perhaps matching TRBD1 or TRBD2 (6 bases each). Trimming stripped 3 bases from V and 4 bases from J, with 12 bases between. CDR3 length: 14 amino acids. Germline CDR1 reads LNHDA; CDR2 reads SQIVND (reference sequence). CDR3 in DNA: TGTGCCAGTAGTATGGTCGGGGGCGTAGAGACCCAGTACTTC. Translation: CASSMVGGVETQYF.

Of note for this clone: The sample has other DNA sequences that encode this CDR3 too. The V call is TRBV6-1, the J call TRBJ2-5, with D unclear. Germline CDR1 is MNHNS and CDR2 is SASEGT. V was cut by 8 bases and J by 2 bases, with 3 bases left in between. The CDR3 has 10 residues. The CDR3 here is CASRQETQYF. As DNA, the CDR3 is TGTGCCAGCCGTCAAGAGACCCAGTACTTC.

There are many counts of this clone. The gene calls are TRBV7-2 and TRBJ2-7, with TRBD1 matching over 8 bases. CDR1 and CDR2 from the germline V gene are SGHTA and FQGNSA. The CDR3 consists of 14 residues. The J segment lost 4 bases and the V segment lost 4 bases, leaving 6 bases of the junction unmatched. The CDR3 loop reads CASSSRDRLYEQYF. The CDR3 bases are TGTGCCAGCAGCTCCCGGGACAGGCTGTACGAGCAGTACTTC.

The gene calls are TRBV6-5 and TRBJ2-7, with a possible D match to TRBD2 (7 bases). The CDR3 totals 12 residues. Germline V CDR1 and CDR2: MNHEY, SVGAGI. Trimming removed 10 bases at V and 10 bases at J, with 20 bases between. The CDR3 coding sequence is TGTGCCACCACAGGCGGGGGCGGAGGACAGTACTTC. Translated, it gives CATTGGGGGQYF.

The chain is built from TRBV5-4 and TRBJ2-6; a weak D match, TRBD2 (5 bases). Germline CDR1 is SGHNT and CDR2 is YYREEE (reference sequence). V shed 4 bases and J shed 0 bases, with 14 bases lying between them. CDR3 length: 17 residues. The CDR3 reads CASSLTTGSSGANVLTF. The CDR3 coding sequence is TGTGCCAGCAGCCTGACGACGGGAAGCTCTGGGGCCAACGTCCTGACTTTC.

This chain links TRBV7-2 with TRBJ1-3, with D tentatively TRBD1 (6 bases). Germline V lookup: CDR1 SGHTA, CDR2 FQGNSA. V was cut by 5 bases and J by 3 bases, with 14 bases left in between. The CDR3 is 15 amino acids. The CDR3 loop reads CASSKGGELGNTIYF. The CDR3 coding sequence is TGTGCCAGCAGCAAGGGGGGGGAACTTGGAAACACCATATATTTT.

This chain connects TRBV28 to TRBJ2-3; 7 bases align to TRBD1. Germline V lookup: CDR1 MDHEN, CDR2 SYDVKM. The CDR3 has 17 residues. V lost 5 bases, J lost 4 bases, and 15 bases stayed unmatched. The CDR3 region has the DNA TGTGCCAGCAGTCCATCAACAGGGGCCAGAATGGCAGATACGCAGTATTTT. This encodes CASSPSTGARMADTQYF.

In this sample, this clone turned up a few times. This chain's CDR3 is CAWAWGGELFF. CDR3 sequence (DNA): TGTGCCTGGGCCTGGGGCGGGGAGCTGTTTTTT. The chain couples TRBV30 to TRBJ2-2; D gene uncertain. Germline CDR1 GTSNPN, CDR2 SVGIG (reference sequence). Trimming shortened V by 5 bases and J by 7 bases, and 8 bases separated the two germline ends. CDR3 length: 11 residues.

The chain recombines TRBV5-1 with TRBJ2-1; the match to TRBD2 covers 7 bases. This CDR3 region has 15 residues. The V gene end was trimmed by 3 bases and the J gene end by 2 bases; junction bases not matched to a gene: 5. The germline V gene encodes CDR1 SGHRS and CDR2 YFSETQ. CDR3 region: CASSSTGTTYNEQFF. The CDR3 coding sequence is TGCGCCAGCAGCTCGACCGGGACTACCTACAATGAGCAGTTCTTC.

The chain joins TRBV4-1 to TRBJ2-1; D possibly uses TRBD1 or TRBD2 (6 bases each). This CDR3 has 13 residues. CDR1 and CDR2 from the germline V gene are MGHRA and YSYEKL. The V and J ends lost 1 base and 8 bases respectively, with 9 bases between them. The CDR3 DNA is TGCGCCAGCAGCCAAGGGGGGGCGTATGAGCAGTTCTTC. Protein product: CASSQGGAYEQFF.

About this clone: One end of the junction is discordant with germline, which a read error may explain. This chain uses TRBV5-1 with TRBJ1-2; D is unresolved. The CDR3 spans 11 residues. Germline V gives CDR1 SGHRS, CDR2 YFSETQ. As DNA, the CDR3 is TGCGCCAGCAGGTTGGAGGGTGGCTACACCTTC. It yields the protein CASRLEGGYTF. Full variable domain (remainder filled in from reference TRBV5-1 and TRBJ1-2): KAGVTQTPRYLIKTRGQQVTLSCSPISGHRSVSWYQQTPGQGLQFLFEYFSETQRNKGNFPGRFSGRQFSNSRSEMNVSTLELGDSALYLCASRLEGGYTFGSGTRLTVV.

The chain combines TRBV29-1 with TRBJ2-1; TRBD2 agrees at 13 bases. Germline CDR1 and CDR2: SQVTM and ANQGSEA. V trimming: 7 bases; J trimming: 6 bases; junction bases outside the gene matches: 6. The CDR3 sequence is 14 residues long. CDR3 amino acids: CSAFGLAGANEQFF. Written as DNA, the CDR3 is TGCAGCGCCTTCGGACTAGCGGGAGCCAATGAGCAGTTCTTC.